The 30 T cell receptor beta chains given below trace back to one sample, sequenced in a study of cytomegalovirus exposure and HLA in healthy donors. The PCR ran on 60 Vbeta and 13 Jbeta primers. Libraries were prepared by immunoSEQ multiplex PCR; TCRdb keeps only in-frame clonotypes and omits some of them. The profile shows more than 45,000 clones, roughly 79% of them singletons. Sequenced: PBMCs. The source of these receptors is a man aged 45-65 years in good health and CMV-seronegative.

A few counts support this clone. The genes are TRBV2 and TRBJ1-2, with TRBD1 as a possible D gene (5 bases). The CDR3 loop spans 14 amino acids. Germline-derived CDR1 and CDR2 are SNHLY and FYNNEI. V was cut by 5 bases and J by 4 bases, with 14 bases left in between. The CDR3 bases are TGTGCCAGCAGTAGGGGAGGTGTAGGCTATGGCTACACCTTC. Its translation is CASSRGGVGYGYTF.

Regarding this clone: The same CDR3 also results from other DNA sequences found in this sample. V is TRBV5-6 and J is TRBJ1-5, with D hard to call. The V end was cut by 1 base, the J end by 2 bases, with 7 bases between. The CDR3 is 14 amino acids. In germline, CDR1 is SGHDT, CDR2 YYEEEE. The CDR3 sequence: CASSLSGGNQPQHF. The CDR3 DNA is TGTGCCAGCAGCTTGTCCGGGGGCAATCAGCCCCAGCATTTT.

The rearrangement links TRBV5-4 to TRBJ2-2, with D maybe TRBD1 (6 bases). The CDR3 loop spans 15 amino acids. Germline-derived CDR1 and CDR2 are SGHNT and YYREEE (reference sequence). V was clipped by 0 bases and J by 4 bases, with 10 bases between them. The CDR3 nucleotides are TGTGCCAGCAGCTTGGGGGGGCCCCGCACCGGGGAGCTGTTTTTT. Its translation is CASSLGGPRTGELFF.

J is TRBJ1-1 and V is TRBV10-3; 10 nucleotides align to TRBD1. With 4 bases clipped from V and 8 bases from J, the junction kept 16 bases outside the gene matches. Germline V gene data show CDR1 as ENHRY and CDR2 as SYGVKD. This CDR3 is built from 17 residues. The CDR3 protein is CAISAGVVRKGQGEAFF. CDR3 coding DNA: TGTGCCATCAGTGCTGGCGTTGTGAGAAAGGGACAGGGGGAAGCTTTCTTT.

The chain combines TRBV11-2 with TRBJ2-7; 8 nucleotides line up with TRBD1. Germline V gene data show CDR1 as SGHAT and CDR2 as FQNNGV. V trimming: 1 base; J trimming: 3 bases; junction bases outside the gene matches: 5. This CDR3 is 15 amino acids long. The CDR3 is CASSLGAGGSYEQYF. CDR3 nucleotide sequence: TGTGCCAGCAGCTTAGGGGCAGGGGGCAGCTACGAGCAGTACTTC.

J is TRBJ2-2 and V is TRBV6-4; 8 positions agree with TRBD1. The CDR3 runs to 16 residues. CDR1 is MRHNA, CDR2 SNTAGT, per germline. V dropped 2 bases and J dropped 4; count of bases not matched to a gene: 6. CDR3 residues: CASSDNPGGPTGELFF. The CDR3 DNA sequence: TGTGCCAGCAGTGACAACCCAGGGGGCCCCACCGGGGAGCTGTTTTTT.

The genes are TRBV29-1 and TRBJ1-2, with D tentatively TRBD1 (5 bases). The CDR3 runs to 14 residues. Germline-derived CDR1 and CDR2 are SQVTM and ANQGSEA. Trimming pared 3 bases from V and 5 bases from J, leaving 16 bases between. CDR3 residues: CSVDLGRAGYGYTF. CDR3 in DNA: TGCAGCGTTGACCTCGGCAGGGCTGGTTATGGCTACACCTTC. Drawing the rest from reference TRBV29-1 and TRBJ1-2, the complete variable domain is SAVISQKPSRDICQRGTSLTIQCQVDSQVTMMFWYRQQPGQSLTLIATANQGSEATYESGFVIDKFPISRPNLTFSTLTVSNMSPEDSSIYLCSVDLGRAGYGYTFGSGTRLTVV.

The chain joins TRBV6-6 to TRBJ2-7; no firm D call. The CDR3 contains 13 residues. CDR1 and CDR2 from the germline V gene are MNHNY and SVGAGI (reference sequence). The germline V and J ends were trimmed by 8 bases and 0 bases, with 11 bases remaining between them. The CDR3 DNA reads as TGTGCCAGCGCGTACCAAAGCTCCTACGAGCAGTACTTC. This gives the protein CASAYQSSYEQYF.

V is TRBV23-1 and J is TRBJ2-4; 7 bases are a match to TRBD2. TRBV23-1 qualifies as an ORF whose function is uncertain. Trimming took 4 bases from V and 1 from J; bases not matched to a gene: 10. The CDR3 has 17 residues. CDR3 sequence reads: CASSPGRAAYAKNIQYF. As DNA, the CDR3 is TGCGCCAGCAGTCCTGGGAGGGCTGCTTACGCCAAAAACATTCAGTACTTC.

This chain joins TRBV7-6 and TRBJ2-3; maybe TRBD2 (6 bases). CDR1 and CDR2 from the germline V gene are SGHVS and FNYEAQ. The CDR3 sequence is 15 residues long. V was clipped by 5 bases and J by 2 bases, with 14 bases between them. CDR3 nucleotides: TGTGCCAGCAGCAGGACGGGACTCAACACAGATACGCAGTATTTT. It encodes CASSRTGLNTDTQYF.

This chain connects TRBV18 to TRBJ2-5, with D tentatively TRBD2 (6 bases). Per germline, CDR1 KGHSH and CDR2 LQKENI. V was shortened by 3 bases and J by 4 bases, with 15 bases between the two germline ends. This CDR3 is 15 amino acids long. CDR3 coding DNA: TGTGCCAGCTCACCTCCAATTCGGGGAGGAGAGACCCAGTACTTC. It codes for CASSPPIRGGETQYF.

This chain uses TRBV10-1 with TRBJ2-3, with TRBD2 matching over 7 bases. V lost 6 bases and J lost 6; bases outside the gene matches: 9. The CDR3 totals 14 residues. Germline lookup yields CDR1 WNHNN and CDR2 SYGVQD (reference sequence). Here the CDR3 reads CASSPGGSKDTQYF. The CDR3 DNA is TGCGCCAGCAGCCCGGGGGGTAGTAAGGATACGCAGTATTTT.

The chain couples TRBV5-1 to TRBJ1-4, with D perhaps TRBD1 (5 bases). Germline loops: CDR1 SGHRS, CDR2 YFSETQ. Trimming took 4 bases from V and 6 from J, leaving 16 bases between them. The CDR3 loop spans 15 amino acids. The CDR3 sequence is CASSAVGQTDEKLFF. The DNA of the CDR3 is TGCGCCAGCAGCGCCGTGGGGCAGACGGATGAAAAACTGTTTTTT.

The chain uses TRBV19 and TRBJ2-3, with TRBD1 matching 9 bases. J was trimmed by 2 bases and V by 6 bases; bases with no gene match: 3. This CDR3 contains 14 residues. In germline, CDR1 is LNHDA, CDR2 SQIVND (reference sequence). This chain's CDR3 is CASRTGGTTDTQYF. The CDR3 DNA follows: TGTGCCAGTAGGACAGGGGGAACCACAGATACGCAGTATTTT.

This chain uses TRBV6-4 with TRBJ2-1; 9 bases align to TRBD2. J was trimmed by 7 bases and V by 3 bases; bases with no gene match: 4. Looked up from germline, CDR1 is MRHNA and CDR2 is SNTAGT. The CDR3 runs 14 residues. The DNA of the CDR3 is TGTGCCAGCAGTGAAAGCGGGGGGCTGAATGAGCAGTTCTTC. This sequence encodes CASSESGGLNEQFF.

This clone was counted a few times. V and J are TRBV4-1 and TRBJ1-5; D gene unclear. The CDR3 consists of 15 residues. Germline CDR1 and CDR2: MGHRA and YSYEKL. V lost 3 bases to trimming and J lost 2 bases, with 11 bases between them. In DNA form, the CDR3 reads TGCGCCAGCAGCCATGGAGATCGCGGCAATCAGCCCCAGCATTTT. Its translation is CASSHGDRGNQPQHF.

The chain uses TRBV11-2 and TRBJ2-2, with D perhaps TRBD2 (6 bases). Trimming stripped 7 bases from V and 2 bases from J, with 14 bases between. The CDR3 has 15 amino acids. The germline gives CDR1 SGHAT, CDR2 FQNNGV. The DNA for the CDR3 is TGTGCCAGCACCCCGGGACTGCGAAACACCGGGGAGCTGTTTTTT. Amino acid sequence: CASTPGLRNTGELFF.

This rearrangement joins TRBV7-3 to TRBJ2-1; the match to TRBD2 covers 10 bases. Per the germline V gene, CDR1 is SGHTA and CDR2 is FQGTGA. This CDR3 region has 17 residues. With 5 bases clipped from V and 4 bases from J, the junction kept 11 bases outside the gene matches. CDR3 in amino acids: CASSELAGAGGYNEQFF. The CDR3 DNA sequence: TGTGCCAGCAGCGAGCTAGCGGGGGCCGGGGGTTACAATGAGCAGTTCTTC.

The chain recombines TRBV19 with TRBJ1-2; 11 nucleotides line up with TRBD1. V lost 4 bases, J lost 4 bases, and 14 bases stayed unmatched. The CDR3 loop spans 18 amino acids. The germline CDR1 and CDR2 sequences are LNHDA and SQIVND (reference sequence). CDR3 DNA: TGTGCCAGTAGTACTTTCTTCATCACCGGGACAGGGGGCTATGGCTACACCTTC. It is translated as CASSTFFITGTGGYGYTF. Based on the CDR3 plus reference TRBV19 and TRBJ1-2, the full variable domain is DGGITQSPKYLFRKEGQNVTLSCEQNLNHDAMYWYRQDPGQGLRLIYYSQIVNDFQKGDIAEGYSVSREKKESFPLTVTSAQKNPTAFYLCASSTFFITGTGGYGYTFGSGTRLTVV.

V gene TRBV29-1 combines with J gene TRBJ2-5; 12 bases align to TRBD2. The CDR3 contains 16 residues. Germline V gives CDR1 SQVTM, CDR2 ANQGSEA. The V gene end was trimmed by 4 bases and the J gene end by 4 bases; junction bases not matched to a gene: 10. The CDR3 loop reads CSVGASGGAGLETQYF. CDR3 DNA sequence: TGCAGCGTTGGGGCTAGCGGGGGGGCGGGTTTAGAGACCCAGTACTTC.

J is TRBJ1-2 and V is TRBV2, with a weak D call TRBD1 (6 bases). Trimming removed 1 base at V and 4 bases at J, with 7 bases between. The CDR3 consists of 13 residues. Looked up from germline, CDR1 is SNHLY and CDR2 is FYNNEI. CDR3 nucleotides: TGTGCCAGCAGTGAAGGGACAGTCTATGGCTACACCTTC. Translated, it gives CASSEGTVYGYTF.

This rearrangement joins TRBV19 to TRBJ1-5, with D unresolved. CDR3 length: 12 residues. Germline CDR1 and CDR2: LNHDA and SQIVND (reference sequence). V was cut by 6 bases and J by 4 bases, with 7 bases left in between. The CDR3 DNA reads as TGTGCCAGTAGCCCCCTTAATCAGCCCCAGCATTTT. Residues: CASSPLNQPQHF.

V and J are TRBV7-9 and TRBJ2-3; perhaps TRBD2 as D (6 bases). The CDR3 runs to 16 residues. Germline values: CDR1 SEHNR, CDR2 FQNEAQ (reference sequence). With 5 bases removed from V and 1 base from J, the gap between germline ends came to 16 bases. The CDR3 DNA follows: TGTGCCAGCAGCCCATCGGCGGGGCTCGGCACAGATACGCAGTATTTT. As protein: CASSPSAGLGTDTQYF.

The V call is TRBV5-1, the J call TRBJ2-3; 15 positions agree with TRBD2. CDR1 is SGHRS, CDR2 YFSETQ, per germline. The CDR3 extends over 18 amino acids. Losses at the gene ends were 3 bases for V and 4 bases for J; bases not matched to a gene: 9. The CDR3 loop reads CASSSGGTSGGPADTQYF. The DNA for the CDR3 is TGCGCCAGCAGCTCCGGGGGGACTAGCGGGGGGCCGGCAGATACGCAGTATTTT.

This chain links TRBV5-1 with TRBJ1-4; D remains unclear. Per the germline V gene, CDR1 is SGHRS and CDR2 is YFSETQ. The CDR3 runs 15 residues. The ends were cut back, 0 bases at V and 8 bases at J, with 14 bases in the middle. The DNA for the CDR3 is TGCGCCAGCAGCTTGGCGGCGGGCGATGGGGAAAAACTGTTTTTT. It is translated as CASSLAAGDGEKLFF.

This chain links TRBV11-2 with TRBJ1-5; D unclear. The CDR3 runs 14 residues. The V gene's germline CDR1 is SGHAT and CDR2 FQNNGV. The V and J ends lost 1 base and 2 bases respectively, with 6 bases between them. CDR3 coding DNA: TGTGCCAGCAGCTTAGGGGCAGGCAATCAGCCCCAGCATTTT. As protein: CASSLGAGNQPQHF.

CDR3 sequence: CASRTNSGNTIYF. The CDR3 region has the DNA TGTGCCAGCAGGACAAACTCTGGAAACACCATATATTTT. The V call is TRBV6-5, the J call TRBJ1-3; unclear D gene. The CDR3 totals 13 residues. Germline CDR1 MNHEY, CDR2 SVGAGI. V was pared by 6 bases and J by 0 bases, with 6 bases between.

This sequence joins TRBV6-5 and TRBJ1-1; D may be TRBD1 (5 bases). Trimming took 6 bases from V and 0 from J, leaving 14 bases between them. The CDR3 totals 15 residues. Germline V gene data show CDR1 as MNHEY and CDR2 as SVGAGI. The CDR3 DNA is TGTGCCAGCAGCCCTGACAGATCTATGAACACTGAAGCTTTCTTT. Its translation: CASSPDRSMNTEAFF.

This chain joins TRBV5-1 and TRBJ1-1; perhaps TRBD1 as D (5 bases). CDR3 length: 16 amino acids. Germline V gene lookup returns CDR1 SGHRS and CDR2 YFSETQ. The ends were cut back, 4 bases at V and 5 bases at J, with 21 bases in the middle. The CDR3 reads CASSPLQGQSGTEAFF. The CDR3 nucleotides read TGCGCCAGCAGCCCGTTGCAGGGTCAGTCAGGTACTGAAGCTTTCTTT.

This sequence joins TRBV29-1 and TRBJ2-7, with 7 bases identical to TRBD1. This CDR3 region has 14 residues. Germline CDR1 and CDR2: SQVTM and ANQGSEA. V shed 6 bases and J 4 bases; nucleotides not matched to a gene: 12. The CDR3 nucleotides read TGCAGCGTAAGACAGGGAATTGGGTCATACGAGCAGTACTTC. Translation gives CSVRQGIGSYEQYF.